This T cell receptor (beta chain) was obtained from a study of patients with pleural tuberculosis. This clonotype was seen at least ten times. This CDR3 is 11 amino acids long. Germline CDR1 is DFQATT and CDR2 is SNEGSKA (reference sequence). V dropped 0 bases and J dropped 4 bases, with 4 bases sitting between them. From the reads, TCRdb called clonotypes with MiXCR, one entry per CDR3 protein. The table has 40,000 to 55,000 distinct CDR3 sequences, under 8.5% seen once. This chain links TRBV20-1 with TRBJ2-7, with D unclear. This sequence was found in a human donor with pleural tuberculosis. The CDR3 sequence is CSARDGYEQYF. CDR3 DNA sequence: TGCAGTGCTAGAGATGGATACGAGCAGTACTTC.